One T cell receptor (beta chain) is described in this entry. This sample was included in a study of blood T cell repertoires in COVID-19. In the original workflow: For nucleated cells, counts were estimated from reference gene primer amplification. Profiled with immunoSEQ multiplex PCR; TCRdb holds only in-frame clones, not every one. V and J calls and clone size are given by that table; D and trimming were obtained from the DNA. The sample yields 300,000 to 400,000 clones, around nine tenths seen once. Germline CDR1 reads WSHSY; CDR2 reads SAAADI. Germline trimming cut 7 bases from V and 6 bases from J; bases unmatched to any gene: 8. This CDR3 spans 13 amino acids.

Material: peripheral blood. This clonotype originated in a woman between 70 and 85 years old with COVID-19, enrolled during active disease. This chain joins TRBV10-2 and TRBJ1-1; 7 nucleotides line up with TRBD1. CDR3 sequence: CASNTGVGAEAFF. The CDR3 DNA is TGCGCCAGCAACACAGGGGTTGGGGCTGAAGCTTTCTTT.